Listed here are 21 T cell receptor beta chains from one sample, sequenced in a study of regulatory T cells in long-lasting Graves disease. According to the study, TCR beta libraries were built with iRepertoire HTBI primers and CDR3-region Arm-PCR. In TCRdb, the multiplex PCR reads were re-called with MiXCR into one record per CDR3 protein. The sample holds approximately 470,000 distinct CDR3 sequences; less than 25% are singletons and the top ten take approximately 7.8%. Sample time point: persistent/refractory GD, antithyroid drugs over 5 years with positive TRAb. The TCR library was made from RNA that had been extracted from PBMCs in TRIzol. The sequencing used peripheral blood mononuclear cells (PBMCs), collected when the disease was refractory, from a patient treated with antithyroid drugs. These receptors all stem from a female donor with Graves disease.

There are many counts of this clonotype. The CDR3 loop reads CASCSGNTEAFF. CDR3 coding DNA: TGTGCCAGCTGTTCGGGCAACACTGAAGCTTTCTTT. V is TRBV5-6 and J is TRBJ1-1; the D is unclear. This CDR3 is built from 12 residues. Germline V lookup: CDR1 SGHDT, CDR2 YYEEEE. Trimming removed 7 bases at V and 2 bases at J, with 9 bases between.

This clonotype appeared many times. This chain links TRBV6-6 with TRBJ2-7, with D unclear. The CDR3 runs 11 residues. The V and J ends lost 0 bases and 7 bases respectively, with 4 bases between them. In germline, CDR1 is MNHNY, CDR2 SVGAGI (reference sequence). The CDR3 region is CASSYSREQYF. CDR3 nucleotide sequence: TGTGCCAGCAGTTACTCGCGGGAGCAGTACTTC.

This sequence joins TRBV4-1 and TRBJ1-1; 7 bases fit TRBD1. From germline, CDR1 is MGHRA and CDR2 YSYEKL. V dropped 4 bases and J dropped 5; count of bases not matched to a gene: 4. This CDR3 comprises 13 residues. The CDR3 coding sequence is TGCGCCAGCAGCCGAACAGGGGAGACTGAAGCTTTCTTT. It is translated as CASSRTGETEAFF.

In regard to this clonotype: This may be a read error: a much more frequent sequence differs by one nucleotide. The V call is TRBV7-2, the J call TRBJ2-7; 10 nucleotides line up with TRBD2. Germline V gene lookup returns CDR1 SGHTA and CDR2 FQGNSA. The V and J ends lost 3 bases and 9 bases, in that order; junction bases with no gene match: 14. The CDR3 sequence is 16 residues long. For the CDR3, the DNA is TGTGCCAGCAGCTTCGGTAGCGGGAGGATTTTTGACGGGCAGTACTTC. Its translation: CASSFGSGRIFDGQYF.

This chain's CDR3 is CASSVGLEGAKNIQYF. The DNA for the CDR3 is TGCGCCAGCAGCGTTGGACTAGAGGGTGCCAAAAACATTCAGTACTTC. The rearrangement uses TRBV5-1 and TRBJ2-4; TRBD2 aligns across 7 bases. With V trimmed by 4 bases and J by 1 base, 8 bases remained unmatched. The CDR3 is 16 residues long. Germline-derived CDR1 and CDR2 are SGHRS and YFSETQ.

The chain carries TRBV19 and TRBJ1-1; D unclear. The CDR3 extends over 14 amino acids. Trimming took 3 bases from V and 0 from J, leaving 8 bases between them. Germline V gives CDR1 LNHDA, CDR2 SQIVND (reference sequence). The CDR3 spells CASSILGMNTEAFF. The CDR3, as DNA: TGTGCCAGTAGTATTCTTGGGATGAACACTGAAGCTTTCTTT. Full variable domain (missing parts from reference TRBV19 and TRBJ1-1): DGGITQSPKYLFRKEGQNVTLSCEQNLNHDAMYWYRQDPGQGLRLIYYSQIVNDFQKGDIAEGYSVSREKKESFPLTVTSAQKNPTAFYLCASSILGMNTEAFFGQGTRLTVV.

The chain joins TRBV6-1 to TRBJ1-5; D not resolved. The CDR3 covers 14 residues. Per the germline V gene, CDR1 is MNHNS and CDR2 is SASEGT. V lost 6 bases and J lost 3, with 12 bases in between. The chain's CDR3 is CASRAGIVNQPQHF. The CDR3 region has the DNA TGTGCCAGCAGAGCAGGAATCGTCAATCAGCCCCAGCATTTT.

With respect to this clonotype: A far larger clone is only one base removed, so a read error is likely. The V and J genes are TRBV7-3 and TRBJ2-7; maybe TRBD2 (6 bases). From germline, CDR1 is SGHTA and CDR2 FQGTGA. Trimming took off 6 bases at V and 4 bases at J, with 16 bases between the two ends. The CDR3 contains 14 residues. This CDR3 is CASRPGTRGYEQYF. CDR3 coding DNA: TGTGCCAGCAGGCCCGGGACTCGGGGGTACGAGCAGTACTTC. Combining the CDR3 with reference TRBV7-3 and TRBJ2-7 gives the whole variable domain GAGVSQTPSNKVTEKGKYVELRCDPISGHTALYWYRQSLGQGPEFLIYFQGTGAADDSGLPNDRFFAVRPEGSVSTLKIQRTERGDSAVYLCASRPGTRGYEQYFGPGTRLTVT.

This clonotype was counted many times. The chain is built from TRBV28 and TRBJ2-7; perhaps TRBD1 as D (6 bases). There are 14 residues in the CDR3. Germline lookup yields CDR1 MDHEN and CDR2 SYDVKM. V lost 6 bases to trimming and J lost 2 bases, with 14 bases between them. The DNA for the CDR3 is TGTGCCAGCAGCTCGGGACACCCAGCCTACGAGCAGTACTTC. Amino acids: CASSSGHPAYEQYF.

In its sample, this clonotype was seen many times. The chain couples TRBV2 to TRBJ1-1, with TRBD1 as a possible D gene (5 bases). The CDR3 covers 16 residues. CDR1 is SNHLY, CDR2 FYNNEI, per germline. Trimming removed 2 bases from V and 3 bases from J, with 16 bases in between. The CDR3 region has the DNA TGTGCCAGCAGTGAATTGGGGGTACGGGAGGACACTGAAGCTTTCTTT. Its protein product is CASSELGVREDTEAFF.

J is TRBJ2-7 and V is TRBV30; weak D call: TRBD1 (6 bases). Germline values: CDR1 GTSNPN, CDR2 SVGIG (reference sequence). Trimming took off 6 bases at V and 3 bases at J, with 18 bases between the two ends. CDR3 length: 14 amino acids. CDR3 residues: CACKTRGIVYEQYF. DNA of the CDR3: TGTGCCTGCAAGACCAGGGGCATTGTCTACGAGCAGTACTTC.

The sample holds many counts of this clonotype. The rearrangement joins TRBV2 to TRBJ2-7, with D tentatively TRBD2 (5 bases). The CDR3 runs 16 residues. Germline V lookup: CDR1 SNHLY, CDR2 FYNNEI. V shed 2 bases and J shed 0 bases, with 14 bases lying between them. This chain's CDR3 is CASSENLRVSSYEQYF. DNA for the CDR3: TGTGCCAGCAGTGAAAACTTGCGGGTAAGCTCCTACGAGCAGTACTTC.

The rearrangement uses TRBV10-1 and TRBJ2-7, with TRBD2 matching 7 bases. This CDR3 contains 14 residues. Germline CDR1 WNHNN, CDR2 SYGVQD (reference sequence). Germline trimming cut 3 bases from V and 5 bases from J; bases unmatched to any gene: 7. The CDR3 DNA reads TGCGCCAGCAGTGAATCCGCGGGAGTCCACGAGCAGTACTTC. It is translated as CASSESAGVHEQYF.

This clonotype came up a few times. The V call is TRBV6-1, the J call TRBJ2-7, with TRBD2 matching 7 bases. Trimming removed 0 bases from V and 6 bases from J; junction bases left unmatched: 5. This CDR3 comprises 14 residues. Germline CDR1 and CDR2: MNHNS and SASEGT. The CDR3 DNA follows: TGTGCCAGCAGTGAAGCGGGAGGGTTTGCCGAGCAGTACTTC. It encodes CASSEAGGFAEQYF.

This clonotype has at least ten counts. The chain carries TRBV6-9 and TRBJ2-7; D might be TRBD2 (5 bases). Trimming took 0 bases from V and 3 from J, leaving 9 bases between them. The length of the CDR3 is 14 residues. Germline values: CDR1 MNHGY, CDR2 SVAAGI. DNA of the CDR3: TGTGCCAGCAGTTATTCTAGCGAACTCTACGAGCAGTACTTC. It is translated as CASSYSSELYEQYF.

This clonotype has at least ten counts. V is TRBV2 and J is TRBJ1-2, with D maybe TRBD1 (6 bases). Germline V gene lookup returns CDR1 SNHLY and CDR2 FYNNEI. V was trimmed by 8 bases and J by 8 bases, leaving 18 bases between them. The CDR3 loop spans 13 amino acids. The CDR3 DNA is TGTGCCAGCGGATACTCCGGGACAACGGGCTACACCTTC. It encodes CASGYSGTTGYTF.

This clonotype was picked up a small number of times. This chain joins TRBV7-9 and TRBJ2-2; the D gene is possibly TRBD2 (5 bases). This CDR3 is 14 amino acids long. The V gene's germline CDR1 is SEHNR and CDR2 FQNEAQ (reference sequence). V gave up 5 bases and J gave up 6 bases, with 13 bases separating them. As DNA, the CDR3 is TGTGCCAGCAGCCCCCCTCCGGGGTCCGGGGAGCTGTTTTTT. This encodes CASSPPPGSGELFF.

This clonotype appeared many times. The rearrangement joins TRBV6-5 to TRBJ2-7; 8 nucleotides align to TRBD2. CDR3 size: 15 residues. Germline trimming cut 2 bases from V and 0 bases from J; bases unmatched to any gene: 3. Germline CDR1 and CDR2: MNHEY and SVGAGI. The CDR3 DNA is TGTGCCAGCAGTTACGGGAGCGGGAGCTCCTACGAGCAGTACTTC. Its protein product is CASSYGSGSSYEQYF.

The table lists this clonotype with many counts. CDR3 region: CASSLGSGLTSYEQYF. The DNA for the CDR3 is TGTGCCAGCAGCTTAGGCAGCGGCCTGACCTCCTACGAGCAGTACTTC. This chain connects TRBV7-2 to TRBJ2-7; possibly TRBD2 for D (5 bases). Germline loops: CDR1 SGHTA, CDR2 FQGNSA. The CDR3 contains 16 residues. V was trimmed by 1 base and J by 0 bases, leaving 13 bases between them.

This clonotype turned up a few times. The chain is built from TRBV5-4 and TRBJ1-2, with TRBD1 matching over 8 bases. Losses at the gene ends were 4 bases for V and 6 bases for J; bases not matched to a gene: 5. Per germline, CDR1 SGHNT and CDR2 YYREEE (reference sequence). The CDR3 sequence is 13 residues long. The CDR3 loop is CASSAQGGNGYTF. In DNA form, the CDR3 reads TGTGCCAGCAGCGCACAGGGGGGGAATGGCTACACCTTC.

This chain connects TRBV6-2 or TRBV6-3 to TRBJ2-1; D unclear. Trimming took 7 bases from V and 2 from J, leaving 9 bases between them. This CDR3 is built from 13 residues. Germline lookup yields CDR1 MNHEY and CDR2 SVGEGT. CDR3 DNA sequence: TGTGCCAGCACGGATGGAGCCTACAATGAGCAGTTCTTC. This codes for CASTDGAYNEQFF.